This T cell receptor beta chain was obtained from a study of cytomegalovirus exposure and HLA in healthy donors. The primer mix had 60 Vbeta and 13 Jbeta primers. The data were produced by immunoSEQ multiplex PCR, yet TCRdb's version contains in-frame clones alone and is incomplete. The data show roughly 130,000 clones, over 70% seen once. Study-wide findings and caveats: Per published reports, the classifier diagnosed cytomegalovirus status with high specificity and sensitivity.

Notes on this clone: Its antigen remains unknown.

Those who donated were healthy bone marrow donors. This sequence originates from a woman aged 55-70 years in good health and CMV-seropositive. The sample comprised PBMCs.

Written as DNA, the CDR3 is TGTGCCAGCAGTTCCCCTGCTCATTCTAAGACCCAGTACTTC. Residues: CASSSPAHSKTQYF. This chain uses TRBV6-5 with TRBJ2-5; D unresolved. The V end lost 4 bases, the J end lost 6 bases, and 15 bases lay between the germline ends. CDR1 and CDR2 (germline): MNHEY, SVGAGI. The CDR3 has 14 amino acids.